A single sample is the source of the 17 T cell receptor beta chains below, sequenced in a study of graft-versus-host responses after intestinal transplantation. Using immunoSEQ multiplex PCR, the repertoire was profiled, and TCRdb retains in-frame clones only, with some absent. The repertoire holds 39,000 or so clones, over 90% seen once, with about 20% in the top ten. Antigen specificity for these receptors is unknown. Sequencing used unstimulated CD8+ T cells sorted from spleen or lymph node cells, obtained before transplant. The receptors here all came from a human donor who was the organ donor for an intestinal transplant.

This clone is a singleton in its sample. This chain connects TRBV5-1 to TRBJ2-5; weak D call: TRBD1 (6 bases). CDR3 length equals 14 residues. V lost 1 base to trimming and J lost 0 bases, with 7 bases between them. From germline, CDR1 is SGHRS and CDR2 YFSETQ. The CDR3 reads CASSLTGYQETQYF. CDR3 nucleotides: TGCGCCAGCAGCTTGACAGGGTACCAAGAGACCCAGTACTTC. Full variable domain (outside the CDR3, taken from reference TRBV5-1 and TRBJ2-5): KAGVTQTPRYLIKTRGQQVTLSCSPISGHRSVSWYQQTPGQGLQFLFEYFSETQRNKGNFPGRFSGRQFSNSRSEMNVSTLELGDSALYLCASSLTGYQETQYFGPGTRLLVL.

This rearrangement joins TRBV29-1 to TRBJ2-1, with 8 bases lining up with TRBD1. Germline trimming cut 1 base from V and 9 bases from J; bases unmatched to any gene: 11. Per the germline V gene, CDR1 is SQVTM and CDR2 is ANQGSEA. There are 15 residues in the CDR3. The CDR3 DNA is TGCAGCGTTGAAGCCTCAGGGGGCCGTCAGGTTGAGCAGTTCTTC. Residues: CSVEASGGRQVEQFF.

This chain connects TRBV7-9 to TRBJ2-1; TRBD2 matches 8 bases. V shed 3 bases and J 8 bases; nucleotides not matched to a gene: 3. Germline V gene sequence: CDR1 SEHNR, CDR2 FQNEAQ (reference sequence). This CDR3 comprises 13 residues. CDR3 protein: CASSFGAGDEQFF. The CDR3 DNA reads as TGTGCCAGCAGCTTCGGAGCGGGAGATGAGCAGTTCTTC.

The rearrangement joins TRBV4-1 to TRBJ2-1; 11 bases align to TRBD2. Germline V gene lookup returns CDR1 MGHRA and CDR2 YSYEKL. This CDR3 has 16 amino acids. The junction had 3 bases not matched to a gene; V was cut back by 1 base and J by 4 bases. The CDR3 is CASSQGIAGGYNEQFF. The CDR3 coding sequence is TGCGCCAGCAGCCAAGGCATAGCGGGAGGGTACAATGAGCAGTTCTTC.

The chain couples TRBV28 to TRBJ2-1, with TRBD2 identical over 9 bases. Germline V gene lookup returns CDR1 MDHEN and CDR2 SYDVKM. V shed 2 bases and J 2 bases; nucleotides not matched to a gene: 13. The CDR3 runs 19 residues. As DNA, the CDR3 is TGTGCCAGCAGTTTAAGGGGACTAGCCAGTCGAGTCCCCTACAATGAGCAGTTCTTC. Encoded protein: CASSLRGLASRVPYNEQFF.

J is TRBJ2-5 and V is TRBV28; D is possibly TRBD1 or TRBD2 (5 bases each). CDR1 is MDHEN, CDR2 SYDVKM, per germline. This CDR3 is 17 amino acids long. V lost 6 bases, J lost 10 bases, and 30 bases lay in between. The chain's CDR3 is CASSYRVWDPRTCDQYF. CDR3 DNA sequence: TGTGCCAGCAGCTACCGAGTATGGGACCCAAGGACGTGCGACCAGTACTTC.

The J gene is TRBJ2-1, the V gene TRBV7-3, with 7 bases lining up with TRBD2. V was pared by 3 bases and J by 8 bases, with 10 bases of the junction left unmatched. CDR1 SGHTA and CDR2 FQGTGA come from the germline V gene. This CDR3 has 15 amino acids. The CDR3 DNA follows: TGTGCCAGCAGCTTCTCGATGGGAGGGCCGGATGAGCAGTTCTTC. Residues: CASSFSMGGPDEQFF.

Here the CDR3 reads CASSRQGAGETQYF. DNA of the CDR3: TGTGCCAGCAGCCGACAGGGGGCGGGAGAGACCCAGTACTTC. J is TRBJ2-5 and V is TRBV13; 10 nucleotides line up with TRBD1. Germline V lookup: CDR1 PRHDT, CDR2 FYEKMQ (reference sequence). The J segment lost 4 bases and the V segment lost 5 bases, leaving 4 bases of the junction unmatched. The CDR3 extends over 14 amino acids. Based on the CDR3 plus reference TRBV13 and TRBJ2-5, the full variable domain is AAGVIQSPRHLIKEKRETATLKCYPIPRHDTVYWYQQGPGQDPQFLISFYEKMQSDKGSIPDRFSAQQFSDYHSELNMSSLELGDSALYFCASSRQGAGETQYFGPGTRLLVL.

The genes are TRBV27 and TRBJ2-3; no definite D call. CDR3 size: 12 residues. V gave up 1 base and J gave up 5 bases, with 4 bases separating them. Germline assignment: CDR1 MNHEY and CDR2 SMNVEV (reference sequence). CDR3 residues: CASSLFGDTQYF. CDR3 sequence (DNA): TGTGCCAGCAGTTTATTCGGAGATACGCAGTATTTT.

CDR3 DNA sequence: TGTGCCAGCAGCTCAAAAAGCGGGAGAGACCTTTTCGATGAGCAGTTCTTC. Amino acids: CASSSKSGRDLFDEQFF. The chain combines TRBV7-9 with TRBJ2-1; 8 bases align to TRBD2. This CDR3 spans 17 amino acids. V lost 4 bases to trimming and J lost 8 bases; unmatched junction nucleotides: 16. CDR1 is SEHNR, CDR2 FQNEAQ, per germline (reference sequence).

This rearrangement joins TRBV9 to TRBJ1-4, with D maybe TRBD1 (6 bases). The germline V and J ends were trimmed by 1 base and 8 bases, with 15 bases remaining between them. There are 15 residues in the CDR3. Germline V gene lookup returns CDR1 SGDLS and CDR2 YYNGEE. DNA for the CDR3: TGTGCCAGCAGCGTATATAACAGGGTAGGAGAAAAACTGTTTTTT. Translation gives CASSVYNRVGEKLFF.

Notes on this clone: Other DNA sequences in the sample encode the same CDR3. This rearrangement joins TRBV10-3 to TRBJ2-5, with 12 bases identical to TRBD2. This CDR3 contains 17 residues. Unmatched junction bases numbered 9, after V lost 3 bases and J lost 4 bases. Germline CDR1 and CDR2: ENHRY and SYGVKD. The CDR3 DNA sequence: TGTGCCATCAGTGACCGACTAGCGGGAGAGGTTGGAGAGACCCAGTACTTC. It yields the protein CAISDRLAGEVGETQYF.

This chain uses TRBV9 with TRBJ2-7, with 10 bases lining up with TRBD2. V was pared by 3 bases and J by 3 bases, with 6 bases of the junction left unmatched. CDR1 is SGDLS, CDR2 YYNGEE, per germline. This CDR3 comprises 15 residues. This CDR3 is CASSGGAGGYYEQYF. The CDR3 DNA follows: TGTGCCAGCAGCGGAGGAGCGGGAGGGTACTACGAGCAGTACTTC.

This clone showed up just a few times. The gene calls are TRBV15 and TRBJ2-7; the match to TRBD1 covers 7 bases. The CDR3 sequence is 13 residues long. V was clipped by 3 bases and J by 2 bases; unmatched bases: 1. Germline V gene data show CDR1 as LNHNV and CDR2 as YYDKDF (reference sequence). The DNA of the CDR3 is TGTGCCACCAGCAGGGGACAGACCTACGAGCAGTACTTC. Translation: CATSRGQTYEQYF. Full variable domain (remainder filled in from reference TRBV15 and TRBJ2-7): DAMVIQNPRYQVTQFGKPVTLSCSQTLNHNVMYWYQQKSSQAPKLLFHYYDKDFNNEADTPDNFQSRRPNTSFCFLDIRSPGLGDTAMYLCATSRGQTYEQYFGPGTRLTVT.

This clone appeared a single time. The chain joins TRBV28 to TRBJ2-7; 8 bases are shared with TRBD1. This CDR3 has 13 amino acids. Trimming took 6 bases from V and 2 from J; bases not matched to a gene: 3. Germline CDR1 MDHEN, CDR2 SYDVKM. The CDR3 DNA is TGTGCCAGCAGCCAGACAGGGGCCTACGAGCAGTACTTC. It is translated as CASSQTGAYEQYF.

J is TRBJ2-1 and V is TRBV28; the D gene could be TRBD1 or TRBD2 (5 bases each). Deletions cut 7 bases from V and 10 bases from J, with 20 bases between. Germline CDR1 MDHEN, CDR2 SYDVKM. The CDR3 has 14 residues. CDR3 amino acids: CASTLWLAGKEQFF. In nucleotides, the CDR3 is TGTGCCAGCACCCTATGGCTAGCAGGGAAGGAGCAGTTCTTC.

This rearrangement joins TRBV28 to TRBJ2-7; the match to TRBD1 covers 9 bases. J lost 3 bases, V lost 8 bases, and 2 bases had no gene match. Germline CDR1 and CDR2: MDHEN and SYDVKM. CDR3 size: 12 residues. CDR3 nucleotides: TGTGCCAGCCTGACAGGGGGCTACGAGCAGTACTTC. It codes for CASLTGGYEQYF.